This TCR beta chain originates from a study of T cell clonality in common variable immunodeficiency. Study outcomes and limitations: In common variable immunodeficiency, TCR beta chains reportedly carried fewer deletions and N-nucleotide insertions. CVID subjects had higher TCRbeta clonality than healthy controls, most marked in about a third.

This clone was detected many times. Its antigen remains unidentified. The read terminates 3 residues ahead of where the CDR3 ends, so the germline J gene completes it. The germline V gene has CDR1 SGHNT and CDR2 YYREEE (reference sequence). V lost 3 bases, J lost 0 bases, and 2 bases stayed unmatched. This CDR3 has 14 residues. The table came from immunoSEQ multiplex PCR; TCRdb's copy has only in-frame clones and leaves some out. Listed for the sample are some 9,700 clones, none seen a single time. All CVID subjects were on immunoglobulin replacement for at least one year. Blood samples were heparinized, about 4.5 to 8 ml per donor.

The receptor comes from a human donor with common variable immunodeficiency. The rearrangement joins TRBV5-4 to TRBJ1-1; TRBD1 agrees at 7 bases. The sequenced sample was peripheral blood mononuclear cells. The sequenced part of the CDR3 DNA is TGTGCCAGCAGCTCGGGACAGCTGAACACTGAA. The encoded protein is CASSSGQLNTE. The full CDR3 is CASSSGQLNTEAFF.